The rows below give T cell receptor beta chains drawn from one sample of a study of chemoradiotherapy in HPV16-positive cancers. The table came from immunoSEQ multiplex PCR; TCRdb's copy has only in-frame clones and leaves some out. Of fewer than 40,000 clones in the sample, around 80% were seen once. Sequencing was performed on blood, taken from a patient who underwent chemoradiotherapy. The receptors were sampled from a human donor with HPV-associated anogenital cancer. CDR3s include the opening cysteine and the closing phenylalanine or tryptophan. The D gene is left open where the match is weak. Size values are once, few and many counts, or a class for expanded clones, and some rows have none.

CDR3 protein,CDR3 DNA,clone size,J gene,D gene,V gene
CASNYPRTGRTGELFF,TGTGCCAGCAACTACCCTAGGACAGGGCGGACCGGGGAGCTGTTTTTT,NA,TRBJ2-2,TRBD1,TRBV6-6
CASHHYEQYF,TGCGCCAGCCACCACTACGAGCAGTACTTC,NA,TRBJ2-7,NA,TRBV10-2
CASSLAGGSTGELFF,TGTGCCAGCAGCTTAGCGGGGGGGAGTACCGGGGAGCTGTTTTTT,NA,TRBJ2-2,TRBD2,TRBV7-2
CASLSYSNQPQHF,TGTGCCAGCCTTTCCTATAGCAATCAGCCCCAGCATTTT,few,TRBJ1-5,NA,TRBV6-1
CASSWDRGRSPLHF,TGTGCCAGCAGTTGGGACAGGGGGCGTTCACCCCTCCACTTT,few,TRBJ1-6,TRBD1,TRBV2
CASRLAGATYEQYF,TGCGCCAGCAGACTAGCGGGGGCCACCTACGAGCAGTACTTC,NA,TRBJ2-7,TRBD2,TRBV5-1
CASSEPNYGYTF,TGTGCCAGCAGTGAACCTAACTATGGCTACACCTTC,once,TRBJ1-2,NA,TRBV25-1
CASREQEVPLGSPLHF,TGTGCCAGCAGGGAACAGGAGGTTCCCCTCGGTTCACCCCTCCACTTT,NA,TRBJ1-6,NA,TRBV2
CASSPDRVHEQYF,TGTGCCAGCAGCCCGGACAGGGTCCACGAGCAGTACTTC,few,TRBJ2-7,TRBD1,TRBV28
CASSETRGGGGTDTQYF,TGTGCCAGCAGTGAAACCCGCGGGGGAGGAGGGACAGATACGCAGTATTTT,NA,TRBJ2-3,TRBD2,TRBV2
CSVKDRGQVDTQYF,TGCAGCGTGAAGGACAGGGGGCAGGTAGATACGCAGTATTTT,NA,TRBJ2-3,TRBD1,TRBV29-1
CASSLVTSGVTDTQYF,TGCGCCAGCAGCTTGGTTACTAGCGGGGTAACAGATACGCAGTATTTT,NA,TRBJ2-3,TRBD2,TRBV5-1
CASSLRETQYF,TGCGCCAGCAGCCTAAGAGAGACCCAGTACTTC,NA,TRBJ2-5,NA,TRBV10-2
CASSSQVSNTEAFF,TGCGCCAGCAGCTCGCAGGTATCGAACACTGAAGCTTTCTTT,NA,TRBJ1-1,NA,TRBV5-1
CASSFGQGGWTEAFF,TGCGCCAGCAGCTTCGGGCAGGGCGGTTGGACTGAAGCTTTCTTT,NA,TRBJ1-1,NA,TRBV5-1
CSAPRGLEQYF,TGCAGTGCCCCGCGAGGCCTCGAGCAGTACTTC,NA,TRBJ2-7,NA,TRBV20-1
CASSPSQRTNEKLFF,TGTGCCAGTAGTCCTTCACAGCGGACTAATGAAAAACTGTTTTTT,NA,TRBJ1-4,NA,TRBV19
CASIFQTHNEQFF,TGTGCCAGCATCTTCCAAACTCACAATGAGCAGTTCTTC,NA,TRBJ2-1,NA,TRBV2
CASSLARQGVGTGELFF,TGTGCCAGCAGCTTAGCGAGACAGGGGGTCGGCACCGGGGAGCTGTTTTTT,few,TRBJ2-2,TRBD1,TRBV7-6
CASSFTSGPYEQYF,TGTGCCAGCAGCTTTACTAGCGGGCCCTACGAGCAGTACTTC,NA,TRBJ2-7,TRBD2,TRBV13
CASSSLGGDRNEQFF,TGTGCCAGCAGCTCCCTGGGAGGTGATCGGAATGAGCAGTTCTTC,NA,TRBJ2-1,NA,TRBV5-6
CASSWGQENNEQFF,TGTGCCAGCAGCTGGGGACAGGAGAACAATGAGCAGTTCTTC,few,TRBJ2-1,TRBD1,TRBV7-6
CASRDAGDSTGANVLTF,TGTGCCAGCCGGGACGCAGGGGATTCGACTGGGGCCAACGTCCTGACTTTC,NA,TRBJ2-6,NA,TRBV27
CAWGGVGAGEQFF,TGTGCCTGGGGGGGCGTTGGGGCCGGTGAGCAGTTCTTC,NA,TRBJ2-1,NA,TRBV30
CASSPRVWEGTGELFF,TGCGCCAGCAGCCCCAGGGTTTGGGAGGGGACCGGGGAGCTGTTTTTT,NA,TRBJ2-2,TRBD2,TRBV4-1
CASSSTGENTEAFF,TGTGCCAGCAGCTCTACAGGGGAAAACACTGAAGCTTTCTTT,NA,TRBJ1-1,TRBD1,TRBV7-9
CASSLRGGNSPLHF,TGTGCCAGCAGCTTGCGTGGGGGTAATTCACCCCTCCACTTT,once,TRBJ1-6,NA,TRBV5-6
CASSLTTGELFF,TGCGCCAGCAGCTTGACGACCGGGGAGCTGTTTTTT,NA,TRBJ2-2,NA,TRBV5-1
CASSLDPTGELFF,TGCGCCAGCAGCTTGGACCCCACCGGGGAGCTGTTTTTT,NA,TRBJ2-2,NA,TRBV5-1
CASSLAGQYTQPQHF,TGTGCCAGCAGCTTGGCCGGGCAGTACACTCAGCCCCAGCATTTT,few,TRBJ1-5,NA,TRBV5-8
CASSEIGQGWYEQYF,TGTGCCAGCAGTGAAATCGGACAGGGGTGGTACGAGCAGTACTTC,NA,TRBJ2-7,TRBD1,TRBV6-1
CASSPFADGYTF,TGTGCCAGCTCACCATTCGCAGATGGCTACACCTTC,NA,TRBJ1-2,NA,TRBV18
CASSPGGSTDTQYF,TGTGCCAGCTCACCAGGGGGTAGCACAGATACGCAGTATTTT,NA,TRBJ2-3,NA,TRBV18
CASSMPVPGGWNSPLHF,TGTGCCAGCAGCATGCCGGTCCCCGGGGGGTGGAATTCACCCCTCCACTTT,NA,TRBJ1-6,NA,TRBV7-8
CASTGVEQETQYF,TGTGCCAGCACCGGGGTGGAACAAGAGACCCAGTACTTC,once,TRBJ2-5,NA,TRBV7-6
CASSINRGASEGYTF,TGTGCCAGTAGTATTAACCGGGGCGCCTCAGAGGGCTACACCTTC,NA,TRBJ1-2,NA,TRBV19
CASSSAASNYGYTF,TGCGCCAGCAGCTCCGCCGCCTCTAACTATGGCTACACCTTC,NA,TRBJ1-2,NA,TRBV5-1